This record looks at one T cell receptor beta chain sequence and its context. Its antigen is as yet unknown. Sampled while nominally healthy, donors likely had unrecorded immune exposures. Both 60 Vbeta primers and 13 Jbeta primers went into the PCR. Produced via immunoSEQ multiplex PCR; TCRdb's table is partial and in-frame only. The sample lists about 160,000 clones, around 80% occurring once. V lost 4 bases, J lost 3 bases, and 10 bases lay in between. The CDR3 is made up of 13 amino acids. Per the germline V gene, CDR1 is KGHSH and CDR2 is LQKENI. This entry comes from a study of cytomegalovirus exposure and HLA in healthy donors. The study, taken as a whole, reports: Within an earlier analysis, most TCR beta V segments proved productive either about 90% or about 30% of the time.

This clonotype originated in a man aged 45 to 65 in good health and CMV-seropositive. The sequencing input was PBMCs. The chain carries TRBV18 and TRBJ2-7, with TRBD2 as a possible D gene (5 bases). The CDR3 DNA sequence: TGTGCCAGCTCACTTGCCGGGAACTACGAGCAGTACTTC. It specifies CASSLAGNYEQYF.